These 18 T cell receptor beta chains originate from one sample sequenced in a study of blood T cell repertoires in COVID-19. Data came from immunoSEQ multiplex PCR; TCRdb stores just in-frame clones and leaves some out. Of about 490,000 clones in the sample, roughly 85% were seen once. The material sequenced was peripheral blood. The source of these receptors is a human donor in a cohort sampled during active COVID-19.

V and J are TRBV7-2 and TRBJ2-2, with 8 bases matching TRBD1. J gave up 3 bases and V 5 bases, and 5 bases lay outside the gene matches. CDR1 is SGHTA and CDR2 is FQGNSA in the germline V gene. This CDR3 is 15 amino acids long. The CDR3 region has the DNA TGTGCCAGCAGCCCGACAGGGGCGGACACCGGGGAGCTGTTTTTT. This encodes CASSPTGADTGELFF.

This clone has more than one count but fewer than ten. This chain connects TRBV14 to TRBJ1-6; D remains ambiguous. The CDR3 spans 12 residues. Germline assignment: CDR1 SGHDN and CDR2 FVKESK. V lost 0 bases and J lost 15, with 9 bases in between. As DNA, the CDR3 is TGTGCCAGCAGCCAAGATGGAGGGTTCCTCCACTTT. Translating gives CASSQDGGFLHF.

Note on this clone: Other nucleotide sequences in the sample specify the same CDR3. The chain uses TRBV5-1 and TRBJ2-2; 8 bases fit TRBD1. Looked up from germline, CDR1 is SGHRS and CDR2 is YFSETQ. The CDR3 runs 15 residues. V shed 5 bases, J shed 3 bases, and the junction held 6 bases outside the gene matches. The CDR3 sequence: CASSLDRVDTGELFF. DNA for the CDR3: TGCGCCAGCAGTCTGGACAGGGTCGACACCGGGGAGCTGTTTTTT.

In this sample, this clone turned up a few times. This rearrangement joins TRBV5-5 to TRBJ1-5; D remains ambiguous. The germline gives CDR1 SGHKS, CDR2 YYEKEE (reference sequence). The CDR3 is 12 amino acids. V was pared by 0 bases and J by 10 bases, with 8 bases between. In DNA form, the CDR3 reads TGTGCCAGCAGCTTGGAGGGAGCTCCCCAGCATTTT. This sequence encodes CASSLEGAPQHF.

The chain uses TRBV5-1 and TRBJ2-7, with D uncertain. V was trimmed by 2 bases and J by 2 bases, leaving 14 bases between them. Looked up from germline, CDR1 is SGHRS and CDR2 is YFSETQ. This CDR3 comprises 15 residues. The CDR3 is CASSFEFSGTYEQYF. CDR3 bases: TGCGCCAGCAGCTTCGAGTTCTCAGGTACCTACGAGCAGTACTTC.

The CDR3 is CASTRTDTSYEQYF. The CDR3 DNA is TGTGCCAGCACCCGGACTGATACCTCCTACGAGCAGTACTTC. The rearrangement links TRBV6-5 to TRBJ2-7, with D tentatively TRBD2 (5 bases). The germline V gene has CDR1 MNHEY and CDR2 SVGAGI. Trimming removed 7 bases at V and 0 bases at J, with 13 bases between. The CDR3 runs to 14 residues.

The chain links TRBV7-2 to TRBJ2-2; a weak D match, TRBD2 (6 bases). The CDR3 consists of 14 residues. Germline lookup yields CDR1 SGHTA and CDR2 FQGNSA. V lost 8 bases and J lost 3, with 13 bases in between. The CDR3 DNA reads as TGTGCCAGCGGAGGGCAGGCGGACACCGGGGAGCTGTTTTTT. Its protein product is CASGGQADTGELFF.

V gene TRBV3-1 (or the pseudogene TRBV3-2) combines with J gene TRBJ2-1, with TRBD1 identical over 10 bases. Germline CDR1 reads LGHDT; CDR2 reads YNNKEL (reference sequence). With V trimmed by 4 bases and J by 8 bases, 14 bases remained unmatched. There are 17 residues in the CDR3. CDR3 residues: CASSPGLEGQGNHEQFF. The CDR3 DNA reads as TGTGCCAGCAGCCCGGGACTTGAGGGACAGGGGAACCATGAGCAGTTCTTC.

DNA for the CDR3: TGTGCCAGCAGCTCGACAGCAGAAGAGACCCAGTACTTC. Amino acid sequence: CASSSTAEETQYF. The chain joins TRBV7-9 to TRBJ2-5, with D tentatively TRBD1 (5 bases). CDR3 length: 13 amino acids. V was pared by 4 bases and J by 3 bases, with 9 bases between. Germline assignment: CDR1 SEHNR and CDR2 FQNEAQ (reference sequence).

The J gene is TRBJ1-2, the V gene TRBV6-1, with D possibly TRBD1 on 5 matching bases. Germline-derived CDR1 and CDR2 are MNHNS and SASEGT. Trimming cost V 2 bases and J 8 bases, with 12 bases left between them. The CDR3 extends over 13 amino acids. CDR3 loop: CASSEMVGLGYTF. The CDR3 nucleotides read TGTGCCAGCAGTGAAATGGTGGGGCTCGGCTACACCTTC.

The chain couples TRBV28 to TRBJ2-7; 8 nucleotides line up with TRBD1. Germline V gene sequence: CDR1 MDHEN, CDR2 SYDVKM. V was clipped by 7 bases and J by 2 bases; unmatched bases: 10. The CDR3 consists of 15 residues. DNA of the CDR3: TGTGCCAGCATCGCCCGACAGGGGCTAGCCTACGAGCAGTACTTC. This translates into CASIARQGLAYEQYF.

The chain combines TRBV2 with TRBJ2-1; possibly TRBD2 for D (7 bases). This CDR3 is built from 18 residues. Germline values: CDR1 SNHLY, CDR2 FYNNEI. V lost 3 bases and J lost 0, with 18 bases in between. CDR3 nucleotides: TGTGCCAGCAGTGAGGTGGGGGGGGCGGGAGCCTCCTACAATGAGCAGTTCTTC. It is translated as CASSEVGGAGASYNEQFF.

To note about this clone: Other DNA sequences in this sample translate to the same CDR3. This sequence joins TRBV7-2 and TRBJ2-7; 10 nucleotides agree with TRBD2. Germline V gene data show CDR1 as SGHTA and CDR2 as FQGNSA. This CDR3 is built from 14 residues. V lost 5 bases and J lost 1; bases outside the gene matches: 2. CDR3 region: CASSRTSGSYEQYF. The CDR3 coding sequence is TGTGCCAGCAGCCGGACTAGCGGATCCTACGAGCAGTACTTC.

The chain employs TRBV3-1 (or the pseudogene TRBV3-2) and TRBJ1-1, with no clear D. The CDR3 has 13 residues. Germline CDR1 is LGHDT and CDR2 is YNNKEL (reference sequence). Trimming shortened V by 4 bases and J by 5 bases, and 11 bases separated the two germline ends. CDR3 sequence (DNA): TGTGCCAGCAGCCGTTTGTCGGGGACTGAAGCTTTCTTT. Its translation is CASSRLSGTEAFF.

V and J are TRBV12-3 or TRBV12-4 and TRBJ1-1; D is ambiguous. V was pared by 3 bases and J by 6 bases, with 8 bases between. The CDR3 spans 12 residues. In DNA, the CDR3 is TGTGCCAGCAGTTTTGTTTTAGCTGAAGCTTTCTTT. It translates to CASSFVLAEAFF.

The chain links TRBV30 to TRBJ2-7; 8 bases align to TRBD1. Unmatched junction bases numbered 5, after V lost 0 bases and J lost 7 bases. The germline CDR1 and CDR2 sequences are GTSNPN and SVGIG (reference sequence). The length of the CDR3 is 13 residues. The CDR3 is CAWSVQGGREQYF. The CDR3 region has the DNA TGTGCCTGGAGTGTACAGGGGGGTAGGGAGCAGTACTTC.

V gene TRBV25-1 combines with J gene TRBJ1-2; 9 bases are shared with TRBD1. V trimming: 6 bases; J trimming: 3 bases; junction bases outside the gene matches: 8. CDR3 size: 15 residues. Germline loops: CDR1 MGHDK, CDR2 SYGVNS. DNA of the CDR3: TGTGCCAGCAGGCCGGACAGGGGCGCGGACTATGGCTACACCTTC. It codes for CASRPDRGADYGYTF.

V gene TRBV5-1 combines with J gene TRBJ2-2; tentative D call: TRBD2 (6 bases). This CDR3 spans 15 amino acids. With 2 bases removed from V and 8 bases from J, the gap between germline ends came to 16 bases. Germline V gene lookup returns CDR1 SGHRS and CDR2 YFSETQ. The CDR3 DNA reads as TGCGCCAGCAGCTTAGCGGCGGGGCCGTCGGGGGAGCTGTTTTTT. The encoded protein is CASSLAAGPSGELFF.